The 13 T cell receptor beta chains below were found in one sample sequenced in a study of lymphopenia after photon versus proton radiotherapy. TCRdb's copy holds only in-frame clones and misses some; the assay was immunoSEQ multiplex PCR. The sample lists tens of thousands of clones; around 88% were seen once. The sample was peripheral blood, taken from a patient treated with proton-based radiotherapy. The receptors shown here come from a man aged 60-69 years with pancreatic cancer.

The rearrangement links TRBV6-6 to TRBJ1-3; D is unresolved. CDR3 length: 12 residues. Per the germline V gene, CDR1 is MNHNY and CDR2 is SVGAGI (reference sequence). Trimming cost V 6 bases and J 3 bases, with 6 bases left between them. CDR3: CASSFDGNTIYF. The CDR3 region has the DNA TGTGCCAGCAGCTTCGATGGAAACACCATATATTTT.

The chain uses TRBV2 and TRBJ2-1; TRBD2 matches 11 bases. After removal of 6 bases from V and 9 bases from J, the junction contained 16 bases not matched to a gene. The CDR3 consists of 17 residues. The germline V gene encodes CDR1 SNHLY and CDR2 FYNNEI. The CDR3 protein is CASRTGMTSGVAGEQFF. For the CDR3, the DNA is TGTGCCAGCAGGACCGGGATGACTAGCGGGGTGGCTGGTGAGCAGTTCTTC.

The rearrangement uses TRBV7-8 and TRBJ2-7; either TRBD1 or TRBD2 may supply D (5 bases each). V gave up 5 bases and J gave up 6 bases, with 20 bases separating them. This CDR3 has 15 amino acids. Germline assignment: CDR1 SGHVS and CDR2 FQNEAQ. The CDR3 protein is CASSQLRDPLVEQYF. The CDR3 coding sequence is TGTGCCAGCAGCCAACTGAGGGACCCCTTAGTCGAGCAGTACTTC.

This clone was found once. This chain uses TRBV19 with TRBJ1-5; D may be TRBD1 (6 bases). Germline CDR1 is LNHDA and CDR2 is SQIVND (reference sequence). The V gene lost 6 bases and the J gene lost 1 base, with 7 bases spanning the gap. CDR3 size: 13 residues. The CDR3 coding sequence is TGTGCCAGTAGCGGACAGAGCAATCAGCCCCAGCATTTT. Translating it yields CASSGQSNQPQHF.

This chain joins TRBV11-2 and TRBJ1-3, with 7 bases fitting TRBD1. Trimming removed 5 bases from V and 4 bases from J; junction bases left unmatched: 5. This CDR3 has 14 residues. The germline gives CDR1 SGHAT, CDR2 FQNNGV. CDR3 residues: CASSLGTDGNTIYF. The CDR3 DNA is TGTGCCAGCAGCCTAGGGACAGACGGAAACACCATATATTTT.

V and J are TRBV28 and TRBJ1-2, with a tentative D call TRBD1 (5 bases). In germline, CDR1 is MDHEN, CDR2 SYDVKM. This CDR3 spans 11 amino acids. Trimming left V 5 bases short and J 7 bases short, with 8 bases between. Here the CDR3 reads CASSTGFGYTF. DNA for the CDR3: TGTGCCAGCAGTACAGGTTTTGGCTACACCTTC.

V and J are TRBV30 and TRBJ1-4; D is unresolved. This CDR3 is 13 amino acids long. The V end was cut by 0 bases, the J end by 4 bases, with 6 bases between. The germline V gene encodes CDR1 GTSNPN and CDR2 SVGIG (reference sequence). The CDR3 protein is CAWSVSYNEKLFF. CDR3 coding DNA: TGTGCCTGGAGTGTCTCTTATAATGAAAAACTGTTTTTT.

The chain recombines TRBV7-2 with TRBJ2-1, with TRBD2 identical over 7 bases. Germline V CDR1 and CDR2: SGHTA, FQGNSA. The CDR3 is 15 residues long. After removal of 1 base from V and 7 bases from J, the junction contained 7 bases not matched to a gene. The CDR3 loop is CASSLGAGALNEQFF. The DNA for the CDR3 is TGTGCCAGCAGCTTAGGGGCGGGAGCTTTAAATGAGCAGTTCTTC.

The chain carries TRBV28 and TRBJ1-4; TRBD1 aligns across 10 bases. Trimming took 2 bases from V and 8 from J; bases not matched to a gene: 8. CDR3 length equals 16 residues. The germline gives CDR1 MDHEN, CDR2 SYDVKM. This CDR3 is CASSLGTGTGEEKLFF. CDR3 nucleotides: TGTGCCAGCAGTTTAGGTACCGGGACAGGGGAGGAAAAACTGTTTTTT.

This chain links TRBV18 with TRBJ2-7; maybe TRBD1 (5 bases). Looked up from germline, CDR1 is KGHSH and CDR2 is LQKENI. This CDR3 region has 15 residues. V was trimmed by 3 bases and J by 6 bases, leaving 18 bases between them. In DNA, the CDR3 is TGTGCCAGCTCACCCCCGGACACCGAACTGGGCGAGCAGTACTTC. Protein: CASSPPDTELGEQYF.

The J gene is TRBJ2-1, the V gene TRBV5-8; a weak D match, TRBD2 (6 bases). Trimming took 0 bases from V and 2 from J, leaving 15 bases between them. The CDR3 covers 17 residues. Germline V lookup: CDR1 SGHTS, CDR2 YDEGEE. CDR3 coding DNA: TGTGCCAGCAGCTTGGCCAGGATGGGAGGAACCTACAATGAGCAGTTCTTC. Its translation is CASSLARMGGTYNEQFF.

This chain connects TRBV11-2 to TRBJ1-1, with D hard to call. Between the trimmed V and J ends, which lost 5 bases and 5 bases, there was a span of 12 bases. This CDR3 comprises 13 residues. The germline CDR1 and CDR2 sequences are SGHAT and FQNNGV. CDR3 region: CASSNLMGTEAFF. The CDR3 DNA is TGTGCCAGCAGCAACTTAATGGGGACTGAAGCTTTCTTT. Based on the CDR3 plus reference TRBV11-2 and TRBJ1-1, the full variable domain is EAGVAQSPRYKIIEKRQSVAFWCNPISGHATLYWYQQILGQGPKLLIQFQNNGVVDDSQLPKDRFSAERLKGVDSTLKIQPAKLEDSAVYLCASSNLMGTEAFFGQGTRLTVV.

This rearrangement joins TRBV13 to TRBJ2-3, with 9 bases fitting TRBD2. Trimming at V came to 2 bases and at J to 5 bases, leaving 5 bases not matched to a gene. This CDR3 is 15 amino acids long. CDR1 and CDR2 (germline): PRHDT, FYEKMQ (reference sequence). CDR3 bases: TGTGCCAGCAGCTTAATGGCGGGAGGGCGAGATACGCAGTATTTT. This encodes CASSLMAGGRDTQYF.